This T cell receptor (beta chain) was identified during a study of blood T cell repertoires in COVID-19. Assay: immunoSEQ multiplex PCR; the TCRdb copy retains only in-frame clones and omits some. The sample has approximately 210,000 clones, around nine tenths seen once. The CDR3 is made up of 15 amino acids. Trimming shortened V by 4 bases and J by 5 bases, and 15 bases separated the two germline ends. The germline V gene has CDR1 LGHDT and CDR2 YNNKEL (reference sequence). J is TRBJ2-1 and V is TRBV3-1 (or the pseudogene TRBV3-2); D remains unclear. The sequence was obtained from a woman aged 40 to 50 who had recovered from COVID-19. The specimen sequenced was peripheral blood. The CDR3 here is CASSLQGAHNNEQFF. CDR3 bases: TGTGCCAGCAGCCTTCAAGGAGCACATAACAATGAGCAGTTCTTC.